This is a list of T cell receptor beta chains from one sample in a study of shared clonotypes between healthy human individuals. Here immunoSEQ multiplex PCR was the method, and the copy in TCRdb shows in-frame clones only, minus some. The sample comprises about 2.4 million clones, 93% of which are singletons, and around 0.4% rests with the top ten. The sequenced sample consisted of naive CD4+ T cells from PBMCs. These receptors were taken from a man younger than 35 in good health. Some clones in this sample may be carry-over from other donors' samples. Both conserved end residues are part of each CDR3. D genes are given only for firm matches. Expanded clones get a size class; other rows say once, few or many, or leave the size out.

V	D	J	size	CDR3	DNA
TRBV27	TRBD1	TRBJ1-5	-	CASSTGQGRGQPQHF	TGTGCCAGCAGTACCGGACAGGGGCGAGGACAGCCCCAGCATTTT
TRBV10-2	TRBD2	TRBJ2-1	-	CASSFSGSPGEQFF	TGCGCCAGCAGTTTTAGCGGGAGCCCGGGGGAGCAGTTCTTC
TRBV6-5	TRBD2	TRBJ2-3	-	CASSFSGRGTDTQYF	TGTGCCAGCAGTTTTAGCGGGAGAGGGACAGATACGCAGTATTTT
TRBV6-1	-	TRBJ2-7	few	CASSEAYHYEQYF	TGTGCCAGCAGTGAAGCCTACCATTACGAGCAGTACTTC
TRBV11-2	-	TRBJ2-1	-	CASSLVGSYNEQFF	TGTGCCAGCAGCTTAGTGGGGTCCTACAATGAGCAGTTCTTC
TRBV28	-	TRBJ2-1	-	CASSFSGGSYNEQFF	TGTGCCAGCAGTTTTTCCGGAGGGTCCTACAATGAGCAGTTCTTC
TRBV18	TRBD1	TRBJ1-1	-	CASSAQGVGDEAFF	TGTGCCAGCTCAGCACAGGGGGTAGGGGATGAAGCTTTCTTT
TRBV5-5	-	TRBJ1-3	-	CASSLGGSGNTIYF	TGTGCCAGCAGCCTAGGGGGTTCTGGAAACACCATATATTTT
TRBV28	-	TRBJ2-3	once	CASSLPPTDTQYF	TGTGCCAGCAGTTTACCTCCCACAGATACGCAGTATTTT
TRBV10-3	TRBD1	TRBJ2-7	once	CAISDRTGTYEQYF	TGTGCCATCAGTGACAGGACAGGGACCTACGAGCAGTACTTC
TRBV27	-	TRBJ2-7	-	CATSLRERNYEQYF	TGTGCCACCTCACTTAGGGAGAGGAACTACGAGCAGTACTTC
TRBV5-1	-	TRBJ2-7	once	CASSAFPGALDYEQYF	TGCGCCAGCAGCGCCTTCCCCGGGGCACTGGACTACGAGCAGTACTTC
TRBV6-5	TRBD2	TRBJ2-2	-	CASSGLARGAGELFF	TGTGCCAGCAGCGGACTAGCGAGAGGCGCCGGGGAGCTGTTTTTT
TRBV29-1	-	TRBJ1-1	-	CSVQLRTERTEAFF	TGCAGCGTTCAACTTAGGACCGAGAGGACTGAAGCTTTCTTT
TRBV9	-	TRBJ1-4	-	CASSAGGKGFEKLFF	TGTGCCAGCAGCGCTGGGGGAAAAGGGTTTGAAAAACTGTTTTTT
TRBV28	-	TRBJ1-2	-	CASSLWLGGYTF	TGTGCCAGCAGTTTATGGTTAGGGGGCTACACCTTC